Reported below is one T cell receptor (beta chain). This specimen belongs to a study of blood T cell repertoires in COVID-19. Study-wide context: From the United States, Italy and Spain came samples of acute and convalescent COVID-19. From T cells, B-cell-depleted T cells, or PBMCs came the material, which was cDNA or gDNA.

Source study methods: By means of reference gene primer amplification, nucleated cell counts were estimated. Clones were sequenced by immunoSEQ multiplex PCR, and TCRdb holds only the in-frame ones, with some missing. V, J and clone size reflect that table, while D and trimming were determined from the DNA. The data contain 100,000 to 150,000 clones, over 80% of them seen just once; the ten biggest clones take up about 2.5%. This CDR3 is 14 amino acids long. V trimming: 3 bases; J trimming: 6 bases; junction bases outside the gene matches: 4. The germline V gene has CDR1 LGHNA and CDR2 YNFKEQ. The rearrangement uses TRBV4-2 and TRBJ2-2; the match to TRBD1 covers 7 bases. The sequenced sample was peripheral blood. This clonotype was obtained from a man in his fifties or sixties with active COVID-19. The CDR3 bases are TGTGCCAGCAGCCAGCTACAGGGGTCCGGGGAGCTGTTTTTT. It is translated as CASSQLQGSGELFF.